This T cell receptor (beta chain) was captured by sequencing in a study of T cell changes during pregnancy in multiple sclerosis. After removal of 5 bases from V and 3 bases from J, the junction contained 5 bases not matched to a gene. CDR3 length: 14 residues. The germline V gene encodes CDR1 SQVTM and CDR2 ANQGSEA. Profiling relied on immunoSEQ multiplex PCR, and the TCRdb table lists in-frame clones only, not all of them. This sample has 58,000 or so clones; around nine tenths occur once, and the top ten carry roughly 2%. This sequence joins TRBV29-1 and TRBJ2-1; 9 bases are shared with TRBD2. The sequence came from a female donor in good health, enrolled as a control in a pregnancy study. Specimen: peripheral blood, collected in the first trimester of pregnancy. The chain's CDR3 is CSVRGGDNYNEQFF. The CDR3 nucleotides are TGCAGCGTTCGCGGGGGGGATAACTACAATGAGCAGTTCTTC.